The 30 T cell receptor beta chains below were found in one sample sequenced in a study of cytomegalovirus exposure and HLA in healthy donors. 13 Jbeta primers and 60 Vbeta primers were used for the PCR. Repertoires were generated with immunoSEQ multiplex PCR, while TCRdb's copy carries only in-frame clones and drops some. The sample carries about 150,000 clones, approximately 79% recorded once. The material sequenced was PBMCs. These receptors were taken from a male donor in good health and CMV-seronegative.

This sequence joins TRBV11-3 and TRBJ1-1; no reliable D call. Germline CDR1 and CDR2: SGHNT and YENEEA. The CDR3 loop spans 14 amino acids. V shed 0 bases and J shed 1 base, with 6 bases lying between them. The CDR3 nucleotides are TGTGCCAGCAGCTTAGATCCTTCGAACACTGAAGCTTTCTTT. This gives the protein CASSLDPSNTEAFF.

J is TRBJ2-7 and V is TRBV5-4, with 8 bases lining up with TRBD2. The germline CDR1 and CDR2 sequences are SGHNT and YYREEE (reference sequence). V trimming: 2 bases; J trimming: 5 bases; junction bases outside the gene matches: 6. This CDR3 is built from 14 residues. The CDR3 DNA reads as TGTGCCAGCAGCTTTGGACTAGCCGTAAACGAGCAGTACTTC. Translated: CASSFGLAVNEQYF.

This clone was detected once. This chain uses TRBV30 with TRBJ1-2, with 9 positions matching TRBD1. Germline-derived CDR1 and CDR2 are GTSNPN and SVGIG (reference sequence). The CDR3 is 15 residues long. V was clipped by 3 bases and J by 4 bases; unmatched bases: 9. The CDR3 loop is CAWSPGQGGSYGYTF. The CDR3 nucleotides are TGTGCCTGGAGCCCGGGACAGGGCGGAAGCTATGGCTACACCTTC. The full variable domain, with the rest looked up from reference TRBV30 and TRBJ1-2, is SQTIHQWPATLVQPVGSPLSLECTVEGTSNPNLYWYRQAAGRGLQLLFYSVGIGQISSEVPQNLSASRPQDRQFILSSKKLLLSDSGFYLCAWSPGQGGSYGYTFGSGTRLTVV.

The chain links TRBV6-4 to TRBJ2-5; a possible D gene is TRBD2 (6 bases). In germline, CDR1 is MRHNA, CDR2 SNTAGT. This CDR3 is built from 8 residues. The CDR3 coding sequence is TGTCGGAGGACTAAGCAGTACTTC. Its translation is CRRTKQYF.

The rearrangement links TRBV2 to TRBJ1-3, with 8 bases fitting TRBD1. The length of the CDR3 is 14 residues. Germline V gene lookup returns CDR1 SNHLY and CDR2 FYNNEI. With 1 base clipped from V and 7 bases from J, the junction kept 3 bases outside the gene matches. The CDR3 DNA is TGTGCCAGCAGTGAAGACCAGGGGGCGAACACCATATATTTT. Its protein is CASSEDQGANTIYF.

This clone appeared once. This chain uses TRBV7-2 with TRBJ1-2, with D unresolved. V shed 5 bases and J shed 6 bases, with 10 bases lying between them. The CDR3 consists of 12 residues. Germline V gene sequence: CDR1 SGHTA, CDR2 FQGNSA. CDR3 amino acids: CASSPATDGYTF. CDR3 nucleotides: TGTGCCAGCAGCCCCGCCACAGATGGCTACACCTTC.

V is TRBV7-8 and J is TRBJ2-2; TRBD2 matches 10 bases. Germline CDR1 and CDR2: SGHVS and FQNEAQ. This CDR3 has 16 residues. J was trimmed by 2 bases and V by 5 bases; bases with no gene match: 5. CDR3 sequence reads: CASSERLAGNTGELFF. CDR3 coding DNA: TGTGCCAGCAGCGAGAGACTAGCGGGTAACACCGGGGAGCTGTTTTTT.

The J gene is TRBJ1-2, the V gene TRBV5-4; maybe TRBD1 (6 bases). With 7 bases removed from V and 7 bases from J, the gap between germline ends came to 17 bases. The CDR3 is 13 residues long. Germline-derived CDR1 and CDR2 are SGHNT and YYREEE (reference sequence). The CDR3 region has the DNA TGTGCCAGCGAGGGGGTCCCCGGGGTTGGCTACACCTTC. This gives the protein CASEGVPGVGYTF.

The chain couples TRBV7-9 to TRBJ2-5; 8 nucleotides agree with TRBD1. V was pared by 5 bases and J by 2 bases, with 7 bases of the junction left unmatched. Per the germline V gene, CDR1 is SEHNR and CDR2 is FQNEAQ (reference sequence). The CDR3 has 15 residues. CDR3 region: CASSHSTGGQETQYF. CDR3 DNA sequence: TGTGCCAGCAGCCACTCAACAGGGGGACAAGAGACCCAGTACTTC.

J is TRBJ2-7 and V is TRBV5-1, with D possibly TRBD1 on 6 matching bases. Germline V gene sequence: CDR1 SGHRS, CDR2 YFSETQ. V was shortened by 4 bases and J by 0 bases, with 11 bases between the two germline ends. The CDR3 is 14 amino acids. CDR3 sequence: CASSHGTSSYEQYF. CDR3 coding DNA: TGCGCCAGCAGCCATGGGACATCCTCCTACGAGCAGTACTTC.

The chain carries TRBV7-9 and TRBJ2-7, with D perhaps TRBD1 (7 bases). Germline V gene lookup returns CDR1 SEHNR and CDR2 FQNEAQ (reference sequence). V lost 5 bases to trimming and J lost 11 bases, with 16 bases between them. This CDR3 has 12 amino acids. The CDR3 sequence is CASSLPDREEYF. CDR3 sequence (DNA): TGTGCCAGCAGCCTTCCCGACAGGGAGGAGTACTTC.

The chain carries TRBV4-3 and TRBJ1-2, with 10 bases that match TRBD1. From germline, CDR1 is LGHNA and CDR2 YSLEER. With V trimmed by 0 bases and J by 5 bases, 0 bases remained unmatched. This CDR3 has 14 amino acids. Written as DNA, the CDR3 is TGCGCCAGCAGCCAAGAGGACAGGGGGTATGGCTACACCTTC. Translated, it gives CASSQEDRGYGYTF.

The rearrangement joins TRBV4-3 to TRBJ1-4; the D gene is possibly TRBD1 (5 bases). Germline V gene data show CDR1 as LGHNA and CDR2 as YSLEER. This CDR3 is built from 15 residues. Trimming cost V 6 bases and J 2 bases, with 13 bases left between them. CDR3 DNA: TGCGCCAGCAGAGCAGGGATGGCGACTAATGAAAAACTGTTTTTT. This codes for CASRAGMATNEKLFF.

This clone was counted a few times. This chain links TRBV19 with TRBJ1-6, with 9 nucleotides matching TRBD1. The CDR3 runs to 15 residues. CDR1 is LNHDA, CDR2 SQIVND, per germline (reference sequence). The V gene end was trimmed by 1 base and the J gene end by 10 bases; junction bases not matched to a gene: 5. The CDR3 is CASSIVGQGNSPLHF. The CDR3 DNA sequence: TGTGCCAGTAGTATAGTGGGACAGGGAAACTCACCCCTCCACTTT.

The V gene is TRBV10-3, the J gene TRBJ1-5; 7 positions agree with TRBD1. Germline V gene lookup returns CDR1 ENHRY and CDR2 SYGVKD. The CDR3 is made up of 14 amino acids. The junction had 6 bases not matched to a gene; V was cut back by 3 bases and J by 7 bases. The CDR3 here is CAISERQGGQPQHF. For the CDR3, the DNA is TGTGCCATCAGTGAACGACAGGGAGGACAGCCCCAGCATTTT.

The chain uses TRBV19 and TRBJ1-2; possible D gene TRBD1, 6 bases. Trimming pared 7 bases from V and 7 bases from J, leaving 25 bases between. CDR1 is LNHDA and CDR2 is SQIVND in the germline V gene (reference sequence). The CDR3 has 16 residues. The CDR3 loop is CASTPHGATGKGGYTF. The CDR3 DNA sequence: TGTGCCAGTACCCCTCATGGGGCCACAGGGAAAGGTGGCTACACCTTC.

The CDR3 sequence is CASRTGFYGYTF. In nucleotides, the CDR3 is TGTGCCAGCAGAACAGGGTTCTATGGCTACACCTTC. V and J are TRBV6-6 and TRBJ1-2; maybe TRBD1 (6 bases). The CDR3 length is 12 residues. Germline V gives CDR1 MNHNY, CDR2 SVGAGI (reference sequence). Trimming stripped 6 bases from V and 4 bases from J, with 9 bases between.

The CDR3 spells CASSAGGIGRANYGYTF. The DNA of the CDR3 is TGCGCCAGCAGCGCCGGGGGTATTGGGAGGGCCAACTATGGCTACACCTTC. The gene calls are TRBV5-1 and TRBJ1-2, with a weak D call TRBD1 (5 bases). CDR3 length: 17 residues. V shed 4 bases and J shed 2 bases, with 21 bases lying between them. In germline, CDR1 is SGHRS, CDR2 YFSETQ.

The chain combines TRBV9 with TRBJ2-7; 9 bases are a match to TRBD1. Looked up from germline, CDR1 is SGDLS and CDR2 is YYNGEE. This CDR3 has 15 amino acids. V lost 3 bases and J lost 2; bases outside the gene matches: 6. The CDR3 protein is CASSERGTGTYEQYF. DNA for the CDR3: TGTGCCAGCAGCGAGAGGGGGACAGGGACCTACGAGCAGTACTTC.

CDR3 amino acids: CASSPPIQGLREKLFF. In DNA, the CDR3 is TGTGCCAGCTCACCACCAATCCAGGGCCTGAGGGAAAAACTGTTTTTT. The V gene is TRBV18, the J gene TRBJ1-4, with a tentative D call TRBD1 (5 bases). Germline assignment: CDR1 KGHSH and CDR2 LQKENI. CDR3 size: 16 residues. V shed 0 bases and J shed 8 bases, with 16 bases lying between them.

The V call is TRBV5-4, the J call TRBJ2-4, with D perhaps matching TRBD2 (6 bases). Trimming took off 5 bases at V and 5 bases at J, with 17 bases between the two ends. The germline V gene has CDR1 SGHNT and CDR2 YYREEE (reference sequence). The CDR3 is 15 residues long. The DNA for the CDR3 is TGTGCCAGCAGTATCGCGGGGCCGACGGAAAACATTCAGTACTTC. Its protein is CASSIAGPTENIQYF.

The chain couples TRBV19 to TRBJ1-3; a possible D gene is TRBD1 (5 bases). The CDR3 runs to 14 residues. The germline V gene encodes CDR1 LNHDA and CDR2 SQIVND (reference sequence). V lost 3 bases to trimming and J lost 4 bases, with 10 bases between them. CDR3 region: CASSMQGSGNTIYF. The CDR3 DNA sequence: TGTGCCAGTAGTATGCAGGGCTCCGGAAACACCATATATTTT.

The chain uses TRBV4-3 and TRBJ2-7; unclear D gene. The V end lost 0 bases, the J end lost 2 bases, and 8 bases lay between the germline ends. Germline V lookup: CDR1 LGHNA, CDR2 YSLEER. The CDR3 totals 14 residues. For the CDR3, the DNA is TGCGCCAGCAGCCAAGATCTCACAGCCTACGAGCAGTACTTC. It is translated as CASSQDLTAYEQYF.

The V gene is TRBV9, the J gene TRBJ1-2; D remains ambiguous. Germline V gene data show CDR1 as SGDLS and CDR2 as YYNGEE. Trimming stripped 2 bases from V and 0 bases from J, with 23 bases between. CDR3 length equals 19 residues. CDR3 loop: CASSVTLGAGSTSNYGYTF. As DNA, the CDR3 is TGTGCCAGCAGCGTTACCTTGGGTGCGGGAAGCACCTCTAACTATGGCTACACCTTC.

The chain's CDR3 is CAISESLVELSSGNTIYF. DNA of the CDR3: TGTGCCATCAGTGAGTCGCTTGTCGAACTGAGCTCTGGAAACACCATATATTTT. The chain links TRBV10-3 to TRBJ1-3; D call uncertain. Germline CDR1 is ENHRY and CDR2 is SYGVKD. The CDR3 is 18 residues long. V was pared by 0 bases and J by 0 bases, with 15 bases between.

This clone was recorded only once. The V and J genes are TRBV27 and TRBJ1-1; a weak D match, TRBD1 (6 bases). Germline V gene sequence: CDR1 MNHEY, CDR2 SMNVEV (reference sequence). The CDR3 is 15 residues long. The V end was cut by 0 bases, the J end by 0 bases, with 8 bases between. This CDR3 reads CASSLSGAVNTEAFF. The CDR3 nucleotides read TGTGCCAGCAGTTTATCGGGGGCGGTGAACACTGAAGCTTTCTTT.

There are a few counts of this clone. The V gene is TRBV12-5, the J gene TRBJ2-3; TRBD1 agrees at 9 bases. The V gene's germline CDR1 is LGHNT and CDR2 FRNRAP. This CDR3 contains 15 residues. V lost 6 bases to trimming and J lost 1 base; unmatched junction nucleotides: 5. CDR3 nucleotide sequence: TGTGCTAGTGGCACAGGGGGCCTGGGCACAGATACGCAGTATTTT. Its translation: CASGTGGLGTDTQYF.

The chain employs TRBV19 and TRBJ2-1, with TRBD2 matching 7 bases. The V gene's germline CDR1 is LNHDA and CDR2 SQIVND (reference sequence). The CDR3 runs 17 residues. V shed 0 bases and J 3 bases; nucleotides not matched to a gene: 8. In DNA form, the CDR3 reads TGTGCCAGTAGTATAGAGGGAGGGCCGGGGTACTACAATGAGCAGTTCTTC. Translating it yields CASSIEGGPGYYNEQFF.

With respect to this clone: The sample has other DNA sequences that encode this CDR3 too. This sequence joins TRBV30 and TRBJ1-1; D gene uncertain. V gave up 0 bases and J gave up 7 bases, with 9 bases separating them. The CDR3 has 12 residues. Per germline, CDR1 GTSNPN and CDR2 SVGIG (reference sequence). The DNA of the CDR3 is TGTGCCTGGAGTGTAGAAGGAGGTGAAGCTTTCTTT. Protein sequence: CAWSVEGGEAFF.

This chain joins TRBV13 and TRBJ2-7, with TRBD2 matching over 9 bases. V lost 5 bases to trimming and J lost 1 base; unmatched junction nucleotides: 9. The CDR3 is 16 amino acids. Looked up from germline, CDR1 is PRHDT and CDR2 is FYEKMQ (reference sequence). For the CDR3, the DNA is TGTGCCAGCAGCCGAATAGCGGGGGACTATTCCTACGAGCAGTACTTC. Residues: CASSRIAGDYSYEQYF.